The next 26 T cell receptor beta chains were all read from a single sample in a study of T cells in tumors after PD-1 blockade. Sequencing was performed with immunoSEQ multiplex PCR; in TCRdb, only in-frame clones are kept and a portion is missing. The table shows 60,000 to 65,000 clones, with over 65% occurring only once. The material was PBMCs, obtained after anti-PD-1 treatment. These receptors were taken from a human donor with basal cell carcinoma.

This clone was observed a handful of times. V and J are TRBV18 and TRBJ2-7; D perhaps matches TRBD2 (5 bases). The germline CDR1 and CDR2 sequences are KGHSH and LQKENI. Trimming took off 3 bases at V and 4 bases at J, with 10 bases between the two ends. The CDR3 sequence is 13 residues long. CDR3: CASSPGNLYEQYF. CDR3 in DNA: TGTGCCAGCTCACCCGGGAACCTGTACGAGCAGTACTTC.

This clone was recorded a few times. V is TRBV30 and J is TRBJ1-4; D remains unclear. The germline V gene has CDR1 GTSNPN and CDR2 SVGIG (reference sequence). CDR3 size: 11 residues. V shed 1 base and J shed 6 bases, with 3 bases lying between them. CDR3 amino acids: CAWSEDEKLFF. The CDR3 nucleotides are TGTGCCTGGAGTGAAGATGAAAAACTGTTTTTT.

The chain joins TRBV5-6 to TRBJ1-2; 9 nucleotides align to TRBD1. Looked up from germline, CDR1 is SGHDT and CDR2 is YYEEEE. Trimming removed 1 base from V and 4 bases from J; junction bases left unmatched: 5. The CDR3 length is 15 residues. The CDR3 nucleotides are TGTGCCAGCAGCTTGAGTTGGGGACAGGGCTATGGCTACACCTTC. Translation: CASSLSWGQGYGYTF. The full variable domain, rest sourced from reference TRBV5-6 and TRBJ1-2, is DAGVTQSPTHLIKTRGQQVTLRCSPKSGHDTVSWYQQALGQGPQFIFQYYEEEERQRGNFPDRFSGHQFPNYSSELNVNALLLGDSALYLCASSLSWGQGYGYTFGSGTRLTVV.

The chain couples TRBV6-7 to TRBJ2-5, with D perhaps matching TRBD1 (6 bases). TRBV6-7 is recorded as an ORF, its role being uncertain. Trimming removed 1 base from V and 5 bases from J, with 20 bases in between. The CDR3 is made up of 17 amino acids. CDR3 sequence reads: CASSYFQTGTQGETQYF. CDR3 nucleotide sequence: TGTGCCAGCAGTTACTTTCAAACCGGGACACAAGGGGAGACCCAGTACTTC.

This chain joins TRBV27 and TRBJ1-4; TRBD1 matches 8 bases. V was pared by 4 bases and J by 5 bases, with 15 bases of the junction left unmatched. The CDR3 loop spans 18 amino acids. Germline V gene lookup returns CDR1 MNHEY and CDR2 SMNVEV (reference sequence). As DNA, the CDR3 is TGTGCCAGCAGTTCCACTACGCGGACAGGGACAGAGAATGAAAAACTGTTTTTT. It translates to CASSSTTRTGTENEKLFF.

The rearrangement uses TRBV2 and TRBJ2-3; TRBD2 agrees at 11 bases. Per the germline V gene, CDR1 is SNHLY and CDR2 is FYNNEI. V was pared by 9 bases and J by 2 bases, with 4 bases of the junction left unmatched. CDR3 length equals 14 residues. The chain's CDR3 is CASSLAGATDTQYF. DNA for the CDR3: TGTGCCAGTTCACTAGCGGGGGCCACAGATACGCAGTATTTT.

The rearrangement links TRBV7-2 to TRBJ2-3, with D hard to call. The CDR3 has 17 residues. V was trimmed by 5 bases and J by 2 bases, leaving 20 bases between them. Germline V CDR1 and CDR2: SGHTA, FQGNSA. The CDR3 sequence: CASSDLSRWAPTDTQYF. The DNA for the CDR3 is TGTGCCAGCAGCGATCTTTCGCGGTGGGCCCCCACAGATACGCAGTATTTT.

The chain employs TRBV21-1 and TRBJ1-6. TRBV21-1 is reported as a pseudogene. The CDR3 is made up of 16 amino acids. The CDR3 region is CASSPRGARDGITLHF. CDR3 coding DNA: TGTGCCAGCAGCCCCCGGGGGGCCAGGGATGGAATCACCCTCCACTTT.

This chain joins TRBV3-1 (or the pseudogene TRBV3-2) and TRBJ1-1; D not certain. The germline CDR1 and CDR2 sequences are LGHDT and YNNKEL (reference sequence). There are 12 residues in the CDR3. With 4 bases removed from V and 1 base from J, the gap between germline ends came to 4 bases. CDR3 sequence: CASSRQNTEAFF. In DNA form, the CDR3 reads TGTGCCAGCAGCCGACAGAACACTGAAGCTTTCTTT.

The chain joins TRBV12-3 or TRBV12-4 to TRBJ2-7; no clear D. V was pared by 2 bases and J by 4 bases, with 9 bases between. The CDR3 consists of 13 residues. Here the CDR3 reads CASSLTWVYEQYF. In nucleotides, the CDR3 is TGTGCCAGCAGTTTAACTTGGGTGTACGAGCAGTACTTC.

The chain combines TRBV5-1 with TRBJ2-3; possibly TRBD2 for D (6 bases). Trimming took 7 bases from V and 4 from J, leaving 16 bases between them. The CDR3 has 14 residues. The germline CDR1 and CDR2 sequences are SGHRS and YFSETQ. CDR3 sequence (DNA): TGCGCCAGCGGACCAGCCGGGAGCGCAGATACGCAGTATTTT. Residues: CASGPAGSADTQYF.

This clone has just one count. This chain joins TRBV29-1 and TRBJ2-1; TRBD2 might be the D (7 bases). Per the germline V gene, CDR1 is SQVTM and CDR2 is ANQGSEA. CDR3 length: 14 amino acids. The germline V and J ends were trimmed by 8 bases and 8 bases, with 22 bases remaining between them. In DNA form, the CDR3 reads TGCAGCTTCAACTGGGGGGGGGCTGGCGATGAGCAGTTCTTC. Its protein is CSFNWGGAGDEQFF.

V is TRBV14 and J is TRBJ2-3; 8 bases map to TRBD1. Germline CDR1 is SGHDN and CDR2 is FVKESK. The CDR3 sequence is 18 residues long. V dropped 1 base and J dropped 1; count of bases not matched to a gene: 10. CDR3 DNA: TGTGCCAGCAGCCAAGTAAGGACAGGGAGTATTCGCACAGATACGCAGTATTTT. Translation gives CASSQVRTGSIRTDTQYF.

The chain links TRBV19 to TRBJ2-1; D is possibly TRBD1 (7 bases). Germline CDR1 reads LNHDA; CDR2 reads SQIVND (reference sequence). V lost 4 bases and J 5 bases, leaving 15 bases between the germline ends. The CDR3 is 15 amino acids. The CDR3 spells CASSTTGDWDNEQFF. The CDR3 DNA follows: TGTGCCAGTAGTACAACAGGGGACTGGGACAATGAGCAGTTCTTC.

The rearrangement links TRBV2 to TRBJ2-4, with D perhaps TRBD1 or TRBD2 (5 bases each). Germline V gene lookup returns CDR1 SNHLY and CDR2 FYNNEI. The CDR3 has 15 residues. V was shortened by 1 base and J by 0 bases, with 7 bases between the two germline ends. CDR3 DNA sequence: TGTGCCAGCAGTGAAGGAGGGACAGCCAAAAACATTCAGTACTTC. This encodes CASSEGGTAKNIQYF.

This chain uses TRBV19 with TRBJ2-3; D is tentatively TRBD1 or TRBD2 (6 bases each). Germline V CDR1 and CDR2: LNHDA, SQIVND (reference sequence). The V end was cut by 4 bases, the J end by 0 bases, with 14 bases between. This CDR3 comprises 16 residues. In DNA, the CDR3 is TGTGCCAGTAGTACTTTCGGGGGCCTTAGCACAGATACGCAGTATTTT. As protein: CASSTFGGLSTDTQYF.

V usage is TRBV6-5 and J usage is TRBJ1-3; D not resolved. This CDR3 has 15 residues. V was cut by 0 bases and J by 2 bases, with 8 bases left in between. CDR1 MNHEY and CDR2 SVGAGI come from the germline V gene. CDR3 region: CASSYSGLTGNTIYF. The CDR3, as DNA: TGTGCCAGCAGTTACTCGGGGTTGACTGGAAACACCATATATTTT.

This chain connects TRBV15 to TRBJ2-3, with D hard to call. The CDR3 totals 14 residues. The germline CDR1 and CDR2 sequences are LNHNV and YYDKDF (reference sequence). Trimming took 0 bases from V and 6 from J, leaving 10 bases between them. In DNA, the CDR3 is TGTGCCACCAGCAGAGATAACGGTTACGATACGCAGTATTTT. Its protein is CATSRDNGYDTQYF.

The chain is built from TRBV19 and TRBJ2-3; tentatively, D is TRBD1 or TRBD2 (5 bases each). Germline assignment: CDR1 LNHDA and CDR2 SQIVND (reference sequence). Between the trimmed V and J ends, which lost 6 bases and 2 bases, there was a span of 15 bases. The CDR3 is 15 amino acids. For the CDR3, the DNA is TGTGCCAGTAGAGCCGGGACGGTCATCACAGATACGCAGTATTTT. Translating gives CASRAGTVITDTQYF.

This clone was observed a few times. V usage is TRBV11-3 and J usage is TRBJ2-1; a weak D match, TRBD2 (6 bases). The CDR3 length is 14 residues. The germline V gene encodes CDR1 SGHNT and CDR2 YENEEA. The ends were cut back, 3 bases at V and 4 bases at J, with 10 bases in the middle. The CDR3: CASSLGGVYNEQFF. In DNA form, the CDR3 reads TGTGCCAGCAGCTTGGGCGGGGTTTACAATGAGCAGTTCTTC.

The rearrangement uses TRBV30 and TRBJ2-7, with 13 bases fitting TRBD2. V gave up 2 bases and J gave up 5 bases; unmatched junction bases: 3. This CDR3 contains 14 residues. CDR1 and CDR2 (germline): GTSNPN, SVGIG (reference sequence). The CDR3 DNA follows: TGTGCCTGGAGTAGGGGACTAGCGGGGAACGAGCAGTACTTC. As protein: CAWSRGLAGNEQYF.

By frequency in the sample, this clone is medium-sized. This rearrangement joins TRBV6-1 to TRBJ1-2; D is uncertain. The germline V and J ends were trimmed by 2 bases and 4 bases, with 14 bases remaining between them. This CDR3 is 15 amino acids long. Germline values: CDR1 MNHNS, CDR2 SASEGT. CDR3 DNA: TGTGCCAGCAGTGAAAGCCTTTCGGGCTCCTATGGCTACACCTTC. Encoded protein: CASSESLSGSYGYTF.

V gene TRBV15 combines with J gene TRBJ1-2; 8 bases map to TRBD1. V lost 3 bases and J lost 4; bases outside the gene matches: 7. Germline lookup yields CDR1 LNHNV and CDR2 YYDKDF (reference sequence). The CDR3 is made up of 15 amino acids. DNA for the CDR3: TGTGCCACCAGCAGCCAAACAGGGGGTTCCTATGGCTACACCTTC. It encodes CATSSQTGGSYGYTF.

The V call is TRBV10-3, the J call TRBJ2-7; D is ambiguous. V lost 3 bases and J 1 base, leaving 13 bases between the germline ends. From germline, CDR1 is ENHRY and CDR2 SYGVKD. This CDR3 is built from 15 residues. As DNA, the CDR3 is TGTGCCATCAGTGATACTACCCGTCCTTCCTACGAGCAGTACTTC. Its protein is CAISDTTRPSYEQYF.

The chain is built from TRBV6-5 and TRBJ2-1, with 7 bases that match TRBD2. The CDR3 has 15 amino acids. Germline lookup yields CDR1 MNHEY and CDR2 SVGAGI. The ends lost 6 bases at V and 6 bases at J; junction bases unmatched: 11. As DNA, the CDR3 is TGTGCCAGCAGCTGGGCGGGAGCTAGGGGCAATGAGCAGTTCTTC. This gives the protein CASSWAGARGNEQFF.

This clone was seen once. J is TRBJ2-1 and V is TRBV30, with D uncertain. Between the trimmed V and J ends, which lost 1 base and 6 bases, there was a span of 7 bases. The CDR3 is 12 amino acids. Germline CDR1 is GTSNPN and CDR2 is SVGIG (reference sequence). The CDR3 sequence: CAWSGLVNEQFF. The CDR3 nucleotides are TGTGCCTGGAGTGGGCTGGTCAATGAGCAGTTCTTC.